One and the same sample provided the 24 T cell receptor beta chains below, sequenced in a study of siplizumab effects on memory and regulatory T cells. The assay was immunoSEQ multiplex PCR, and TCRdb's table has in-frame clones only and misses some. The sample holds about 120,000 clones, 94% seen once. The sequenced sample was non-Treg CD4+ T cells sorted from blood. The source is a human donor in good health.

DNA for the CDR3: TGCGCCAGCAGCTTTGACGGCAGCAATCAGCCCCAGCATTTT. Translated, it gives CASSFDGSNQPQHF. The chain joins TRBV5-1 to TRBJ1-5; no clear D. The V end was cut by 2 bases, the J end by 1 base, with 7 bases between. The CDR3 spans 14 residues. Germline CDR1 is SGHRS and CDR2 is YFSETQ.

The chain employs TRBV4-1 and TRBJ2-2, with 7 positions matching TRBD2. The V gene's germline CDR1 is MGHRA and CDR2 YSYEKL. V shed 4 bases and J 3 bases; nucleotides not matched to a gene: 8. The CDR3 is 16 amino acids. This CDR3 reads CASSPGLVHYTGELFF. CDR3 nucleotide sequence: TGCGCCAGCAGCCCAGGACTAGTCCACTACACCGGGGAGCTGTTTTTT.

In its sample, this clone was seen once. The chain recombines TRBV5-1 with TRBJ1-4; TRBD1 matches 8 bases. The V gene end was trimmed by 4 bases and the J gene end by 7 bases; junction bases not matched to a gene: 9. Germline lookup yields CDR1 SGHRS and CDR2 YFSETQ. CDR3 length: 15 residues. The CDR3 loop reads CASSLDRGLGEKLFF. The CDR3 region has the DNA TGCGCCAGCAGCCTCGACAGGGGATTGGGTGAAAAACTGTTTTTT. Full variable domain (remainder filled in from reference TRBV5-1 and TRBJ1-4): KAGVTQTPRYLIKTRGQQVTLSCSPISGHRSVSWYQQTPGQGLQFLFEYFSETQRNKGNFPGRFSGRQFSNSRSEMNVSTLELGDSALYLCASSLDRGLGEKLFFGSGTQLSVL.

CDR3: CASCTTGSFGANVLTF. The CDR3 bases are TGCGCCAGCTGCACGACAGGGTCGTTCGGGGCCAACGTCCTGACTTTC. This chain links TRBV23-1 with TRBJ2-6, with TRBD1 matching 7 bases. TRBV23-1 is placed among ORFs of uncertain function. After removal of 8 bases from V and 4 bases from J, the junction contained 11 bases not matched to a gene. The CDR3 covers 16 residues.

The chain carries TRBV4-1 and TRBJ1-1; D is undetermined. The germline V gene encodes CDR1 MGHRA and CDR2 YSYEKL. Trimming removed 6 bases at V and 0 bases at J, with 11 bases between. The CDR3 loop spans 14 amino acids. This chain's CDR3 is CASREAVMNTEAFF. CDR3 DNA sequence: TGCGCCAGCAGGGAAGCCGTTATGAACACTGAAGCTTTCTTT.

The rearrangement joins TRBV6-5 to TRBJ2-1, with D tentatively TRBD1 (6 bases). CDR1 and CDR2 (germline): MNHEY, SVGAGI. V lost 0 bases, J lost 4 bases, and 13 bases lay in between. The CDR3 spans 16 residues. The CDR3 reads CASSYSGAVRYNEQFF. In DNA, the CDR3 is TGTGCCAGCAGTTACTCGGGGGCTGTACGGTACAATGAGCAGTTCTTC.

The chain couples TRBV5-1 to TRBJ2-5; 8 bases fit TRBD1. The DNA end is more similar to TRBJ2-7, so the J call may be wrong. The CDR3 loop spans 14 amino acids. Germline V gene sequence: CDR1 SGHRS, CDR2 YFSETQ. CDR3 loop: CASHDTGGSYEQYF. The CDR3 nucleotides read TGCGCCAGCCACGATACAGGGGGCTCCTACGAGCAGTACTTC.

V gene TRBV18 combines with J gene TRBJ2-1; TRBD2 aligns across 7 bases. The J segment lost 7 bases and the V segment lost 6 bases, leaving 21 bases of the junction unmatched. The CDR3 runs to 18 residues. Germline V gives CDR1 KGHSH, CDR2 LQKENI. The DNA of the CDR3 is TGTGCCAGCTCTCCCCAGGTCAGCGGGACGGTCGCGGGTAATGAGCAGTTCTTC. This codes for CASSPQVSGTVAGNEQFF. The full variable domain, its missing parts supplied by reference TRBV18 and TRBJ2-1, is NAGVMQNPRHLVRRRGQEARLRCSPMKGHSHVYWYRQLPEEGLKFMVYLQKENIIDESGMPKERFSAEFPKEGPSILRIQQVVRGDSAAYFCASSPQVSGTVAGNEQFFGPGTRLTVL.

V and J are TRBV6-6 and TRBJ1-1; possible D gene TRBD1, 6 bases. Germline V gene data show CDR1 as MNHNY and CDR2 as SVGAGI (reference sequence). This CDR3 has 14 amino acids. V was cut by 5 bases and J by 5 bases, with 15 bases left in between. The CDR3 DNA sequence: TGTGCCAGCAGTCTAGCGGACAGCCGGACTGAAGCTTTCTTT. This encodes CASSLADSRTEAFF.

The chain has TRBV5-1 and TRBJ2-3; 9 positions agree with TRBD2. This CDR3 region has 16 residues. With 4 bases clipped from V and 0 bases from J, the junction kept 6 bases outside the gene matches. Germline V gene lookup returns CDR1 SGHRS and CDR2 YFSETQ. The CDR3 nucleotides read TGCGCCAGCAGCCTGGCAACTAGCGGGAGCACAGATACGCAGTATTTT. Its translation: CASSLATSGSTDTQYF.

The V and J genes are TRBV5-6 and TRBJ2-5; 10 nucleotides line up with TRBD1. In germline, CDR1 is SGHDT, CDR2 YYEEEE. This CDR3 has 15 residues. Germline trimming cut 0 bases from V and 4 bases from J; bases unmatched to any gene: 3. As DNA, the CDR3 is TGTGCCAGCAGCTTGGGACAGGGGGCTGGAGAGACCCAGTACTTC. Its translation: CASSLGQGAGETQYF.

The rearrangement joins TRBV27 to TRBJ1-2; no firm D call. The CDR3 runs to 15 residues. Deletions cut 0 bases from V and 4 bases from J, with 12 bases between. Germline-derived CDR1 and CDR2 are MNHEY and SMNVEV (reference sequence). This CDR3 reads CASSLSPRGAYGYTF. In DNA, the CDR3 is TGTGCCAGCAGTTTATCCCCTCGGGGAGCCTATGGCTACACCTTC.

V is TRBV28 and J is TRBJ2-5; 10 bases are shared with TRBD2. Germline assignment: CDR1 MDHEN and CDR2 SYDVKM. V lost 2 bases to trimming and J lost 1 base; unmatched junction nucleotides: 4. This CDR3 spans 16 amino acids. CDR3 region: CASSLGLAGVQETQYF. CDR3 nucleotides: TGTGCCAGCAGTTTAGGGCTAGCGGGGGTCCAAGAGACCCAGTACTTC.

This clone appeared once. This chain uses TRBV9 with TRBJ1-5; no clear D. This CDR3 spans 13 amino acids. Germline V CDR1 and CDR2: SGDLS, YYNGEE. V dropped 4 bases and J dropped 0 bases, with 5 bases sitting between them. This chain's CDR3 is CASSKHSNQPQHF. The CDR3 bases are TGTGCCAGCAGCAAACATAGCAATCAGCCCCAGCATTTT. The full variable domain, its missing parts supplied by reference TRBV9 and TRBJ1-5, is DSGVTQTPKHLITATGQRVTLRCSPRSGDLSVYWYQQSLDQGLQFLIQYYNGEERAKGNILERFSAQQFPDLHSELNLSSLELGDSALYFCASSKHSNQPQHFGDGTRLSIL.

CDR3 coding DNA: TGTGCCAGTAGTATCCCAGGGACCTCAGGCGGCTATGGCTACACCTTC. It encodes CASSIPGTSGGYGYTF. The V call is TRBV19, the J call TRBJ1-2, with a possible D match to TRBD1 (5 bases). Germline lookup yields CDR1 LNHDA and CDR2 SQIVND (reference sequence). CDR3 length: 16 residues. V was cut by 3 bases and J by 4 bases, with 18 bases left in between.

The chain recombines TRBV18 with TRBJ1-1; D is undetermined. Trimming removed 0 bases at V and 0 bases at J, with 8 bases between. Germline assignment: CDR1 KGHSH and CDR2 LQKENI. The CDR3 extends over 15 amino acids. The CDR3 nucleotides are TGTGCCAGCTCACCACCCCGCGACTTGAACACTGAAGCTTTCTTT. It specifies CASSPPRDLNTEAFF.

This chain uses TRBV18 with TRBJ1-1, with D possibly TRBD1 on 5 matching bases. The V and J ends lost 2 bases and 3 bases respectively, with 10 bases between them. CDR1 is KGHSH and CDR2 is LQKENI in the germline V gene. The CDR3 runs to 14 residues. As DNA, the CDR3 is TGTGCCAGCTCACCAAAACTAGGGGACACTGAAGCTTTCTTT. Its translation: CASSPKLGDTEAFF.

The J gene is TRBJ1-4, the V gene TRBV5-1; TRBD1 matches at 7 bases. This CDR3 has 13 amino acids. J gave up 8 bases and V 4 bases, and 5 bases lay outside the gene matches. The germline V gene has CDR1 SGHRS and CDR2 YFSETQ. This CDR3 is CASSEQGREKLFF. Here the CDR3 DNA reads TGCGCCAGCAGCGAACAGGGGCGCGAAAAACTGTTTTTT.

The table lists this clone with a few counts. The chain has TRBV28 and TRBJ1-5; no reliable D call. The V end lost 6 bases, the J end lost 1 base, and 13 bases lay between the germline ends. This CDR3 is 15 amino acids long. Germline lookup yields CDR1 MDHEN and CDR2 SYDVKM. The CDR3 protein is CASRTPSASNQPQHF. DNA for the CDR3: TGTGCCAGCAGAACCCCCAGCGCGAGCAATCAGCCCCAGCATTTT.

This chain joins TRBV2 and TRBJ2-5; D is uncertain. This CDR3 contains 11 residues. The germline CDR1 and CDR2 sequences are SNHLY and FYNNEI. V was pared by 6 bases and J by 3 bases, with 5 bases between. The CDR3 nucleotides read TGTGCCAGCAGCGAGGAAGAGACCCAGTACTTC. This encodes CASSEEETQYF.

The chain is built from TRBV2 and TRBJ2-5, with 13 bases that match TRBD2. CDR1 is SNHLY, CDR2 FYNNEI, per germline. This CDR3 comprises 17 residues. V lost 6 bases to trimming and J lost 2 bases; unmatched junction nucleotides: 9. CDR3 sequence reads: CASRAPPGLAGQETQYF. The CDR3 DNA reads TGTGCCAGCAGAGCCCCTCCGGGACTAGCGGGACAAGAGACCCAGTACTTC.

The chain links TRBV30 to TRBJ2-7; D is undetermined. The V end lost 1 base, the J end lost 2 bases, and 21 bases lay between the germline ends. This CDR3 contains 17 residues. CDR1 is GTSNPN and CDR2 is SVGIG in the germline V gene (reference sequence). CDR3: CAWSEPPRAYATYEQYF. The CDR3 DNA is TGTGCCTGGAGTGAACCCCCTAGGGCGTATGCTACCTACGAGCAGTACTTC.

This chain joins TRBV6-1 and TRBJ1-5; D ambiguous. This CDR3 has 14 amino acids. The V end lost 6 bases, the J end lost 2 bases, and 11 bases lay between the germline ends. CDR1 MNHNS and CDR2 SASEGT come from the germline V gene. The CDR3 DNA is TGTGCCAGCAGCGCCTGGTCGGGCAATCAGCCCCAGCATTTT. Protein sequence: CASSAWSGNQPQHF.

This clone appeared a few times. The chain joins TRBV5-1 to TRBJ2-2, with D maybe TRBD2 (6 bases). This CDR3 is built from 14 residues. Trimming pared 3 bases from V and 7 bases from J, leaving 13 bases between. Germline CDR1 reads SGHRS; CDR2 reads YFSETQ. In DNA form, the CDR3 reads TGCGCCAGCAGCTGGGGCGGGACCGTCGGGGAGCTGTTTTTT. Protein product: CASSWGGTVGELFF.